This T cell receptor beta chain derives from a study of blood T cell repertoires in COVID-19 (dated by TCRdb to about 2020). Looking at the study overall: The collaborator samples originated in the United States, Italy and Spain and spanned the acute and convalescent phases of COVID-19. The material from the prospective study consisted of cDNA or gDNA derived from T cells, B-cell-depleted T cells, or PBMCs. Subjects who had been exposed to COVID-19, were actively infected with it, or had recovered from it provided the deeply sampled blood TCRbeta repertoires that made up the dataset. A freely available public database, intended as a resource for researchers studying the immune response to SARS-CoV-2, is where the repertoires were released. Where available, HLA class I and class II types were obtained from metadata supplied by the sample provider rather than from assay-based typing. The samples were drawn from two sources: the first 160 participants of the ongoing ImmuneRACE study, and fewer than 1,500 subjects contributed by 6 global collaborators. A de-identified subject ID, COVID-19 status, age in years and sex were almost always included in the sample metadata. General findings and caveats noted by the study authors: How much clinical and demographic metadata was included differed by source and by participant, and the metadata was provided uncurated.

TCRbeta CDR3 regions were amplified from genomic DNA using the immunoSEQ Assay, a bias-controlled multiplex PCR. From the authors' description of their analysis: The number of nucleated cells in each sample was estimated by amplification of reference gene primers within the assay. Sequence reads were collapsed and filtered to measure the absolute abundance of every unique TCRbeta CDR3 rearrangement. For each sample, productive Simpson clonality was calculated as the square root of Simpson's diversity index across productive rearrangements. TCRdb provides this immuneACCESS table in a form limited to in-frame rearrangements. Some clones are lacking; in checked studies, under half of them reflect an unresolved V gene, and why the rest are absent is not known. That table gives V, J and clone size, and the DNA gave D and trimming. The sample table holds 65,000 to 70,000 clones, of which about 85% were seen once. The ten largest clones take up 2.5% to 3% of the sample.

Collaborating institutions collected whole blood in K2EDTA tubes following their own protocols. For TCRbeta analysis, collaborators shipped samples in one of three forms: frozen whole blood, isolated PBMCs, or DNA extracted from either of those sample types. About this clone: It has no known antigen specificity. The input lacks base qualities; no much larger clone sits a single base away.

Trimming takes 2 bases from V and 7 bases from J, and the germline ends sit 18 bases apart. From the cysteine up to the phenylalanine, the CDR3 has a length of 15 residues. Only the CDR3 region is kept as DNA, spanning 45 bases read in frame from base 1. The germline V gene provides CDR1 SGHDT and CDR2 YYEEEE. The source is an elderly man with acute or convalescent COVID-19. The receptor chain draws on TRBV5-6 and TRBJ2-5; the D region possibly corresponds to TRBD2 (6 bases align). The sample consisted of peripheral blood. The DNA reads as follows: TGTGCCAGCAGCTTTGATCGGGCTGGGGGAGGGACCCAGTACTTC. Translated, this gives CASSFDRAGGGTQYF.